This T cell receptor beta chain was documented in a study of cytomegalovirus exposure and HLA in healthy donors. Study-wide points: It has been reported that TCR beta sequences accurately predicted the HLA-A and HLA-B alleles of most subjects.

The V and J ends lost 1 base and 4 bases, in that order; junction bases with no gene match: 3. The CDR3 covers 15 residues. Germline V gene lookup returns CDR1 MNHNS and CDR2 SASEGT. Points on this clone: The antigen is unknown.

The primer mix had 60 Vbeta and 13 Jbeta primers. The method was immunoSEQ multiplex PCR; TCRdb's version includes in-frame clones alone and lacks a portion of them. The sample shows 150,000 to 250,000 clones, 70% to 80% of them seen only once. What was sequenced was PBMCs. This receptor was taken from a girl between 10 and 17 years old in good health and CMV-seropositive. The rearrangement links TRBV6-1 to TRBJ2-3; 9 nucleotides agree with TRBD2. The CDR3 reads CASSEGGGESDTQYF. CDR3 DNA: TGTGCCAGCAGTGAAGGCGGGGGGGAGTCAGATACGCAGTATTTT.